Listed below are T cell receptor beta chains from one sample, sequenced in a study of T cells in Graves' hyperthyroidism and ophthalmopathy. In TCRdb, the multiplex PCR reads were re-called with MiXCR into one record per CDR3 protein. The sample holds about 500,000 distinct CDR3 sequences, more than 15% seen once. The source material was blood. The source of these receptors is a woman aged 25 to 39 with Graves' ophthalmopathy. CDR3s include the opening cysteine and the closing phenylalanine or tryptophan. The D gene is left open where the match is weak. Rows may omit the clone size; those that give it use once, few, many or a size class.

size	D	V	J	CDR3	DNA
few	.	TRBV28	TRBJ2-7	CASQTPGSTYEQYF	TGTGCCAGCCAAACCCCCGGCAGCACCTACGAGCAGTACTTC
.	.	TRBV9	TRBJ2-7	CASSVAAGDYEQYF	TGTGCCAGCAGCGTAGCTGCAGGGGACTACGAGCAGTACTTC
few	.	TRBV19	TRBJ2-3	CASTLGGSTDTQYF	TGTGCCAGTACGCTCGGCGGGTCCACAGATACGCAGTATTTT
many	TRBD2	TRBV28	TRBJ2-3	CASNHPFREVIGGDTQYF	TGTGCCAGCAACCACCCTTTCCGGGAGGTAATCGGTGGAGATACGCAGTATTTT
.	TRBD1	TRBV15	TRBJ1-3	CATSLEGQGASGNTIYF	TGTGCCACCAGCTTAGAGGGGCAGGGGGCATCGGGAAACACCATATATTTT
many	.	TRBV5-1	TRBJ1-1	CASSLDMNTEAFF	TGCGCCAGCAGCTTGGACATGAACACTGAAGCTTTCTTT
few	.	TRBV2	TRBJ2-3	CASRPLDRRSTDTQYF	TGTGCCAGCAGACCATTAGACAGGCGAAGCACAGATACGCAGTATTTT
few	TRBD2	TRBV4-2	TRBJ2-3	CASSPRKLAGGDTQYF	TGTGCCAGCAGCCCGAGGAAACTAGCGGGAGGAGATACGCAGTATTTT
few	.	TRBV6-5	TRBJ2-2	CASSYSMYLTGELFF	TGTGCCAGCAGTTATTCGATGTATCTAACCGGGGAGCTGTTTTTT
many	TRBD1	TRBV18	TRBJ1-2	CASTPGQQVNYGYTF	TGTGCCAGCACACCGGGACAGCAGGTGAACTATGGCTACACCTTC
many	.	TRBV20-1	TRBJ2-4	CSAKAATPKNIQYF	TGCAGTGCGAAAGCGGCTACACCCAAAAACATTCAGTACTTC
.	.	TRBV15	TRBJ1-5	CATSREGQGRVNQPQHF	TGTGCCACCAGCAGAGAGGGCCAGGGACGGGTCAATCAGCCCCAGCATTTT
few	.	TRBV5-6	TRBJ1-2	CASSNYRSTYGYTF	TGTGCCAGCAGCAATTACAGGTCTACCTATGGCTACACCTTC
.	.	TRBV6-1	TRBJ2-2	CASTLIPGGTGELFF	TGTGCCAGCACCCTCATCCCGGGCGGAACCGGGGAGCTGTTTTTT
.	.	TRBV10-2	TRBJ2-5	CASSESDNPETQYF	TGCGCCAGCAGTGAGAGTGACAACCCAGAGACCCAGTACTTC
many	.	TRBV6-1	TRBJ1-1	CASSSKGTTEAFF	TGTGCCAGCAGTTCTAAGGGGACCACTGAAGCTTTCTTT
many	.	TRBV20-1	TRBJ2-5	CSARDVQGKTQYF	TGCAGTGCTAGAGATGTTCAGGGGAAGACCCAGTACTTC
.	.	TRBV12-3/TRBV12-4	TRBJ2-1	CASRYAGDRGYNEQFF	TGTGCCAGCAGGTACGCTGGGGACCGGGGATACAATGAGCAGTTCTTC
.	TRBD2	TRBV15	TRBJ2-7	CATSKRSLAGDEQYF	TGTGCCACCAGCAAGAGGTCGCTAGCGGGAGACGAGCAGTACTTC
many	TRBD1	TRBV12-3/TRBV12-4	TRBJ1-1	CASSPGQANTEAFF	TGTGCCAGCAGTCCGGGACAGGCGAACACTGAAGCTTTCTTT
.	.	TRBV7-6	TRBJ2-7	CASSLAETGHEQYF	TGTGCCAGCAGCTTAGCGGAAACAGGGCACGAGCAGTACTTC
.	TRBD2	TRBV6-1	TRBJ2-3	CASAGTSGRETQYF	TGTGCCAGCGCCGGGACTAGCGGGAGGGAGACGCAGTATTTT
many	TRBD1	TRBV20-1	TRBJ2-5	CSVPDRVQETQYF	TGCAGTGTCCCCGACAGGGTTCAAGAGACCCAGTACTTC
few	TRBD2	TRBV12-3/TRBV12-4	TRBJ2-3	CASSRGLAGSPDTQYF	TGTGCCAGCAGTCGCGGACTAGCGGGATCCCCGGATACGCAGTATTTT
few	.	TRBV5-5	TRBJ2-1	CASSRLGSLLYNEQFF	TGTGCCAGCAGCAGACTGGGCAGTCTCCTTTACAATGAGCAGTTCTTC
many	.	TRBV12-3/TRBV12-4	TRBJ2-5	CASTLGRLTGTQYF	TGTGCCAGCACCTTGGGGCGGTTGACAGGGACCCAGTACTTC
many	.	TRBV27	TRBJ2-7	CASSLTSLNEQYF	TGTGCCAGCAGTTTGACTAGTCTTAACGAGCAGTACTTC
.	TRBD2	TRBV5-4	TRBJ2-5	CASSLGTSVETQYF	TGTGCCAGCAGCTTGGGGACTAGCGTAGAGACCCAGTACTTC
.	.	TRBV29-1	TRBJ1-2	CSVVGQGTNYGYTF	TGCAGCGTTGTGGGCCAGGGAACTAACTATGGCTACACCTTC
few	TRBD2	TRBV29-1	TRBJ2-7	CSVRGTKQYEQYF	TGCAGCGTTCGGGGGACTAAGCAATACGAGCAGTACTTC
few	.	TRBV5-1	TRBJ2-5	CASSSRGGMETQYF	TGCGCCAGCAGCTCGAGGGGGGGCATGGAGACCCAGTACTTC
few	.	TRBV20-1	TRBJ1-3	CSAFLPGGNTIYF	TGCAGTGCCTTCCTCCCAGGGGGAAACACCATATATTTT
once	TRBD2	TRBV7-9	TRBJ2-2	CASSRGTSVTGELFF	TGTGCCAGCAGCCGAGGGACTAGCGTAACCGGGGAGCTGTTTTTT
many	.	TRBV5-1	TRBJ2-3	CASSLGQPDTQYF	TGCGCCAGCAGCTTGGGACAGCCAGATACGCAGTATTTT
few	.	TRBV28	TRBJ1-2	CASADSGRTGGRGYTF	TGTGCCAGCGCAGATTCAGGCCGAACCGGGGGACGTGGCTACACCTTC
.	.	TRBV10-1	TRBJ2-1	CASSGTARDEQFF	TGCGCCAGCAGTGGGACAGCGAGGGATGAGCAGTTCTTC
few	.	TRBV25-1	TRBJ2-5	CASSEVISSETQYF	TGTGCCAGCAGTGAAGTAATAAGTTCAGAGACCCAGTACTTC
.	.	TRBV27	TRBJ2-2	CASSFTQLTGELFF	TGTGCCAGCAGTTTTACGCAGCTCACCGGGGAGCTGTTTTTT
.	.	TRBV14	TRBJ2-5	CASSQKRAVYF	TGTGCCAGCAGCCAAAAGAGAGCCGTGTACTTC
many	.	TRBV7-2	TRBJ2-7	CASSLELVDEQYF	TGTGCCAGCAGCTTAGAACTAGTTGACGAGCAGTACTTC
many	.	TRBV10-3	TRBJ2-7	CATGEEGLRGLIREQYF	TGTGCCACGGGGGAGGAGGGACTCAGGGGGTTGATCCGCGAGCAGTACTTC
.	.	TRBV7-6	TRBJ1-3	CASSPGRGSSGNTIYF	TGTGCCAGCAGCCCCGGCAGGGGAAGCTCTGGAAACACCATATATTTT
few	.	TRBV29-1	TRBJ2-7	CSVHSNSYEQYF	TGCAGCGTCCACAGTAACTCCTACGAGCAGTACTTC
.	.	TRBV5-6	TRBJ2-3	CASSLEAGLRPDTQYF	TGTGCCAGCAGCTTGGAGGCAGGACTGCGCCCAGATACGCAGTATTTT
many	.	TRBV3-1	TRBJ2-3	CASSRPTGSTDTQYF	TGTGCCAGCAGCCGACCGACAGGATCCACAGATACGCAGTATTTT
many	.	TRBV7-2	TRBJ2-7	CASSPPQNHYEQYF	TGTGCCAGCAGCCCCCCTCAAAATCACTACGAGCAGTACTTC
few	.	TRBV20-1	TRBJ2-7	CSASPRNEQYF	TGCAGTGCTAGTCCCAGGAACGAGCAGTACTTC
many	TRBD1	TRBV6-2/TRBV6-3	TRBJ1-5	CASSYGTGGYPPQHF	TGTGCCAGCAGTTATGGGACAGGGGGATACCCGCCCCAGCATTTT
many	.	TRBV7-2	TRBJ1-1	CASSLGPRAFF	TGTGCCAGCAGTTTGGGACCTAGAGCTTTCTTT
many	.	TRBV28	TRBJ2-4	CASSFDKAKNIQYF	TGTGCCAGCAGTTTCGACAAAGCCAAAAACATTCAGTACTTC
few	.	TRBV20-1	TRBJ1-1	CSARDLRMNTEAFF	TGCAGTGCTAGAGATCTCAGGATGAACACTGAAGCTTTCTTT
.	.	TRBV7-9	TRBJ2-1	CASSLLQGGPVYNEQFF	TGTGCCAGCAGCTTATTGCAGGGTGGTCCTGTCTACAATGAGCAGTTCTTC
.	TRBD2	TRBV20-1	TRBJ2-7	CSARDWASGPYEQYF	TGCAGTGCTAGAGATTGGGCTAGCGGGCCCTACGAGCAGTACTTC
.	.	TRBV30	TRBJ1-6	CAWNPPGRINSPLHF	TGTGCCTGGAACCCTCCGGGACGGATTAATTCACCCCTCCACTTT
few	.	TRBV3-1	TRBJ2-4	CASSQVRLQQAKNIQYF	TGTGCCAGCAGCCAAGTTCGACTTCAGCAAGCCAAAAACATTCAGTACTTC
few	TRBD1	TRBV19	TRBJ2-1	CASSMRDRGVNEQFF	TGTGCCAGTAGTATGCGGGACAGGGGAGTGAATGAGCAGTTCTTC
many	.	TRBV20-1	TRBJ2-5	CSASRSAQETQYF	TGCAGTGCTAGTAGGTCGGCGCAAGAGACCCAGTACTTC
.	TRBD2	TRBV10-1	TRBJ2-7	CASRDGLAGSYEQYF	TGCGCCAGCAGAGATGGACTAGCGGGATCCTACGAGCAGTACTTC
.	TRBD1	TRBV24-1	TRBJ2-1	CATSGWDRAYNEQFF	TGTGCCACCAGTGGGTGGGACAGAGCTTACAATGAGCAGTTCTTC